This is a list of T cell receptor beta chains from one sample in a study of T cell changes during pregnancy in multiple sclerosis. Sequenced by immunoSEQ multiplex PCR; TCRdb stores in-frame clones only, minus some. Of approximately 53,000 clones listed, around 90% are singletons. Material: CD4+ T cells from peripheral blood mononuclear cells, obtained before pregnancy. Source of these receptors: a female donor with multiple sclerosis, enrolled in a pregnancy study. Each CDR3 is given with its conserved first and last residue. D genes are given only for firm matches. Rows may omit the clone size; those that give it use once, few, many or a size class.

TRBV29-1,-,TRBJ1-5,13,-,TGCAGCGTTGTAGAGGGACTCAATCAGCCCCAGCATTTT,CSVVEGLNQPQHF
TRBV30,-,TRBJ2-3,14,TRBD1,TGTGCCTGGAGGGACAGGGGGCAGGCAGATACGCAGTATTTT,CAWRDRGQADTQYF
TRBV4-1,-,TRBJ2-3,14,-,TGCGCCAGCAGCCAAGTCTGGGGGGAAAATACGCAGTATTTT,CASSQVWGENTQYF
TRBV11-2,-,TRBJ2-1,17,TRBD1,TGTGCCAGCAGCTTAGTAGGCGGGACAGGGCATTACAATGAGCAGTTCTTC,CASSLVGGTGHYNEQFF
TRBV5-4,-,TRBJ1-1,14,-,TGTGCCAGCAGCTTGGAGGCTAGGGGGACTGAAGCTTTCTTT,CASSLEARGTEAFF
TRBV13,-,TRBJ2-1,19,TRBD2,TGTGCCAGCAGCTTAATTGGACTAGCGGGAGGGCCCTCCTACAATGAGCAGTTCTTC,CASSLIGLAGGPSYNEQFF
TRBV4-1,-,TRBJ2-5,18,TRBD2,TGCGCCAGCAGCCAACGAACCTTGAGGGCCGGGACTAGTGAGACCCAGTACTTC,CASSQRTLRAGTSETQYF
TRBV2,-,TRBJ2-3,15,TRBD2,TGTGCCAGCTCCTTACTAGCGGGTAGCACAGATACGCAGTATTTT,CASSLLAGSTDTQYF
TRBV9,-,TRBJ2-4,13,-,TGTGCCAGCAGCGTAGGGGTAGCAAACATTCAGTACTTC,CASSVGVANIQYF
TRBV11-3,-,TRBJ2-5,15,TRBD1,TGTGCCAGCAGCTTAGAGTGGGACAGGGAAGAGACCCAGTACTTC,CASSLEWDREETQYF
TRBV30,-,TRBJ2-1,13,TRBD1,TGTGCCTGGATGGGACAGGCGTTAAAGAGCCAGTTCTTC,CAWMGQALKSQFF
TRBV29-1,-,TRBJ2-7,14,TRBD1,TGCAGCGTGACATACCGGGACAGGAACGGCGAGCAGTACTTC,CSVTYRDRNGEQYF
TRBV19,-,TRBJ2-7,16,TRBD2,TGTGCCAGTAGTATACAACTAGCGGGAGGGCGGAACGAGCAGTACTTC,CASSIQLAGGRNEQYF
TRBV7-2,-,TRBJ1-5,15,-,TGTGCCAGCAGCAAACAGGAGCATAGCAATCAGCCCCAGCATTTT,CASSKQEHSNQPQHF
TRBV6-1,-,TRBJ2-7,15,TRBD1,TGTGCCAGCACCCCTGTTGGGACAGGGTGGGGCGAGCAGTACTTC,CASTPVGTGWGEQYF
TRBV9,-,TRBJ1-2,12,-,TGTGCCAGCAGCACCCCTGGGGGGACGCAGACCTTC,CASSTPGGTQTF
TRBV11-2,once,TRBJ1-1,16,TRBD1,TGTGCCAGCAGACCGGCACAGGGGACTTTGAACACTGAAGCTTTCTTT,CASRPAQGTLNTEAFF
TRBV30,-,TRBJ2-5,14,TRBD2,TGTGCCTGGAGTGGACTAGCGGGAGAAGAGACCCAGTACTTC,CAWSGLAGEETQYF
TRBV18,once,TRBJ2-5,14,-,TGTGCCAGCTCACCGAACGTCGGGGGAGAGACCCAGTACTTC,CASSPNVGGETQYF
TRBV6-5,-,TRBJ2-1,15,TRBD2,TGTGCCAGCAGCCCCGGACTAGCGGGCCACAATGAGCAGTTCTTC,CASSPGLAGHNEQFF
TRBV18,-,TRBJ1-1,13,-,TGTGCCAGCTCACAGGGACAGAACACTGAAGCTTTCTTT,CASSQGQNTEAFF
TRBV2,once,TRBJ2-7,13,-,TGTGCCAGCAGGGGAAATGGACTGTTCGAGCAGTACTTC,CASRGNGLFEQYF
TRBV19,-,TRBJ1-5,14,-,TGTGCCAGTAGTCTCCGGGACTCCAATCAGCCCCAGCATTTT,CASSLRDSNQPQHF
TRBV5-1,-,TRBJ2-1,15,TRBD1,TGCGCCAGCAGTTTTCCGGGACAGGGAAGTAGAGAGCAGTTCTTC,CASSFPGQGSREQFF
TRBV5-4,-,TRBJ1-4,15,TRBD1,TGTGCCAGCAGCTTTACAGGGGCCTTTAATGAAAAACTGTTTTTT,CASSFTGAFNEKLFF
TRBV27,-,TRBJ2-5,11,-,TGTGCCAGCAGTTTCCCGGAGACCCAGTACTTC,CASSFPETQYF
TRBV5-1,-,TRBJ2-7,11,-,TGCGCCAGCAGCCCGGGCTACGAGCAGTACTTC,CASSPGYEQYF
TRBV7-3,-,TRBJ2-1,14,TRBD2,TGTGCCAGCAGCCAAGTGGGGGGGTACAATGAGCAGTTCTTC,CASSQVGGYNEQFF
TRBV5-1,-,TRBJ2-5,15,TRBD1,TGCGCCAGCAGATTCGGGACAGGGTCACAAGAGACCCAGTACTTC,CASRFGTGSQETQYF
TRBV9,-,TRBJ2-1,15,TRBD1,TGTGCCAGCAGCGCTACAGGGGTCTCCTACAATGAGCAGTTCTTC,CASSATGVSYNEQFF
TRBV11-1,once,TRBJ2-5,15,-,TGTGCCAGCAGCTTGGAGCGGGCAGTGGAAGGGACCCAGTACTTC,CASSLERAVEGTQYF
TRBV7-2,-,TRBJ1-2,13,-,TGTGCCAGCAGCTTAAGGGGGGGCGTGGGCTACACCTTC,CASSLRGGVGYTF
TRBV5-1,-,TRBJ2-1,13,TRBD2,TGCGCCAGCAGCACTAGCGGGGACGGCCCAAAGTTCTTC,CASSTSGDGPKFF
TRBV7-8,-,TRBJ2-1,16,-,TGTGCCAGCACTCTTAGGGACTTTAGCGCGCGTAATGAGCAGTTCTTC,CASTLRDFSARNEQFF
TRBV30,once,TRBJ2-1,13,-,TGTGCCTGGAGTGGGGGACTTTACAATGAGCAGTTCTTC,CAWSGGLYNEQFF
TRBV5-4,-,TRBJ2-1,15,TRBD1,TGTGCCAGCAGCGTAGGACAGGGCTCCCACAATGAGCAGTTCTTC,CASSVGQGSHNEQFF
TRBV14,once,TRBJ1-3,16,-,TGTGCCAGCAGCCAAGCAGGTTCCATTTCTGGAAACACCATATATTTT,CASSQAGSISGNTIYF
TRBV10-1,-,TRBJ2-7,14,TRBD2,TGCGCCAGCAGTCAATCTAGCGGGAGGTACGAGCAGTACTTC,CASSQSSGRYEQYF
TRBV18,-,TRBJ2-2,15,TRBD2,TGTGCCAGCTCACGGACTAGCGGAAACACCGGGGAGCTGTTTTTT,CASSRTSGNTGELFF
TRBV7-9,-,TRBJ2-7,13,TRBD2,TGTGCCAGCAGCGCGAGCGGGAGGGGCGAGCAGTACTTC,CASSASGRGEQYF
TRBV9,-,TRBJ2-7,14,-,TGTGCCAGCAGCGTTCTTCCAGGGCCCCACGAGCAGTACTTC,CASSVLPGPHEQYF
TRBV7-3,-,TRBJ2-7,13,TRBD1,TGTGCCAGCAGCTCCCAACAGGGGGTCGAGCAGTACTTC,CASSSQQGVEQYF
TRBV6-5,-,TRBJ1-2,14,-,TGTGCCAGCAGTTTGACAGGTTCATTTCATGGCTACACCTTC,CASSLTGSFHGYTF
TRBV2,once,TRBJ1-5,14,TRBD1,TGTGCCAGCAACCAACAGGGGAACAATCAGCCCCAGCATTTT,CASNQQGNNQPQHF
TRBV5-1,-,TRBJ2-7,17,TRBD2,TGCGCCAGCAGCACGTTATTGACTAGCGGGAGGGGAGTGGAGCAGTACTTC,CASSTLLTSGRGVEQYF
TRBV5-4,-,TRBJ2-7,16,TRBD2,TGTGCCAGCAGCTTGGCCCTAGCGGGAGTTACCTACGAGCAGTACTTC,CASSLALAGVTYEQYF
TRBV19,once,TRBJ2-1,12,-,TGTGCCAGTAGTATAAACCGGTTCCAACTCTTCTTC,CASSINRFQLFF